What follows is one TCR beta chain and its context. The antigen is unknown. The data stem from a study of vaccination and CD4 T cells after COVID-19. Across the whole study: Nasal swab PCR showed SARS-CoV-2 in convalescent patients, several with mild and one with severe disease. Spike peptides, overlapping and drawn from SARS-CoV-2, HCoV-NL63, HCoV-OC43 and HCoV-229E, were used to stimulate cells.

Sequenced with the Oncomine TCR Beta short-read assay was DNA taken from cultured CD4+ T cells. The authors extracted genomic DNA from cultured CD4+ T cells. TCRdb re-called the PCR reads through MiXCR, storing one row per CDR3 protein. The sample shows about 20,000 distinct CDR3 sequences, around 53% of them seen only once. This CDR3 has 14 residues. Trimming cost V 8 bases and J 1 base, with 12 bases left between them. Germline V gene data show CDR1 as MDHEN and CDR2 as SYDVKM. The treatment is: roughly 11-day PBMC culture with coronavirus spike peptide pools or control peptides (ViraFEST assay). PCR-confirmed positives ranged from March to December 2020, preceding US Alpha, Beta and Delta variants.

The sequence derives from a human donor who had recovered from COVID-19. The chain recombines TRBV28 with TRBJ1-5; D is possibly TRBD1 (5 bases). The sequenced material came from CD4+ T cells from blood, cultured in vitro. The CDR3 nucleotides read TGTGCCAGCCTCACGGGGCGAAGCAATCAGCCCCAGCATTTT. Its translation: CASLTGRSNQPQHF.